A selection of T cell receptor beta chains follows, all from one sample in a study of CD8 T cells in ankylosing spondylitis. TCRdb called the 5' RACE reads again in MiXCR, with one record for every CDR3 protein. The data hold 150,000 to 200,000 distinct CDR3 sequences, with approximately 10% observed a single time. Source material: blood, either unsorted or a sorted T cell fraction (not recorded which). Every receptor here comes from a male donor with ankylosing spondylitis or in good health (not recorded which). Each CDR3 is given with its conserved first and last residue. A D gene is named only where the DNA matches it firmly. Some rows have no size entry. The others give once, few or many, or a class for an expanded clone.

clone_size d_call j_call v_call cdr3_aa cdr3_nt
- - TRBJ2-1 TRBV4-1 CASSQNSYNEQFF TGCGCCAGCAGCCAGAATTCCTACAATGAGCAGTTCTTC
few - TRBJ2-2 TRBV6-5 CASSYAPGPTPGELFF TGTGCCAGCAGTTACGCGCCGGGACCAACGCCTGGGGAGCTGTTTTTT
many TRBD1 TRBJ2-7 TRBV5-6 CASSFSAGGYEQYF TGTGCCAGCAGCTTTTCCGCAGGGGGCTACGAGCAGTACTTC
many - TRBJ2-5 TRBV5-1 CASSLGQGTQETQYF TGCGCCAGCAGCTTGGGGCAGGGGACCCAAGAGACCCAGTACTTC
many - TRBJ2-3 TRBV5-1 CASSPAVTSTDTQYF TGCGCCAGCAGCCCGGCGGTCACTAGCACAGATACGCAGTATTTT
many - TRBJ1-2 TRBV20-1 CSARDRSVGNYGYTF TGCAGTGCTAGAGATCGGTCAGTAGGGAACTATGGCTACACCTTC
- - TRBJ2-1 TRBV2 CATKADSNNEQFF TGTGCCACCAAAGCGGACAGCAACAATGAGCAGTTCTTC
few TRBD1 TRBJ2-1 TRBV24-1 CATSDAQGSSYNEQFF TGTGCCACCAGTGATGCACAGGGGAGCTCCTACAATGAGCAGTTCTTC
many - TRBJ2-4 TRBV12-3/TRBV12-4 CASSLRAGDLAKNIQYF TGTGCCAGCAGTTTACGGGCAGGCGACCTAGCCAAAAACATTCAGTACTTC
- TRBD2 TRBJ2-3 TRBV5-4 CASSPPYGTGGQYF TGTGCCAGCAGCCCCCCGTATGGAACGGGGGGGCAGTATTTT
- TRBD2 TRBJ2-1 TRBV12-5 CASGLGLADYNEQFF TGTGCTAGTGGTTTGGGACTAGCGGATTACAATGAGCAGTTCTTC
many - TRBJ2-1 TRBV2 CASSDQDKQFF TGTGCCAGCAGTGACCAGGACAAGCAGTTCTTC
- - TRBJ1-1 TRBV4-1 CASSQGGWGTEAFF TGCGCCAGCAGCCAAGGGGGATGGGGCACTGAAGCTTTCTTT
many - TRBJ2-1 TRBV29-1 CSVSPGIEQFF TGCAGCGTATCTCCCGGAATAGAGCAGTTCTTC
many - TRBJ2-5 TRBV5-1 CASGLTRETQYF TGCGCCAGCGGACTAACAAGAGAGACCCAGTACTTC
many - TRBJ2-5 TRBV6-2/TRBV6-3 CASSRRDSQETQYF TGTGCCAGCAGCCGCCGGGACTCTCAAGAGACCCAGTACTTC
once - TRBJ2-1 TRBV11-2 CASSLGGWGANSYNEQFF TGTGCCAGCAGCTTAGGAGGGTGGGGAGCCAACTCCTACAATGAGCAGTTCTTC
many - TRBJ1-1 TRBV10-3 CAISESAQNTEAFF TGTGCCATCAGTGAGTCGGCTCAGAACACTGAAGCTTTCTTT